The clone carrying this TCR beta chain came up a few times. Its antigen is as yet unknown. Trimming took off 4 bases at V and 0 bases at J, with 10 bases between the two ends. CDR1 is LNHDA and CDR2 is SQIVND in the germline V gene (reference sequence). The CDR3 covers 16 residues. Every participating donor gave one draw, a heparinised blood sample averaging roughly 100 mL. Using CD45RO/CCR7/CD25/CD127/CD95/CD27, CD4+ naive, central memory, regulatory and stem cell-like memory cells were sorted. These data are taken from a study of beta chain features in type 1 diabetes. The study, taken as a whole, reports: All four CD4+ subsets of Type 1 diabetes patients contained TCRB CDR3s that were moderately but significantly shorter. The similarity of naive, central memory and Treg TCRB repertoires appeared greater among patients than among healthy donors. Individuals with type 1 diabetes displayed fewer insertions and more deletions at VDJ junctions.

Sequenced material consisted of expressed TCRB transcripts (all of the isolated RNA was reverse transcribed). Sequenced by immunoSEQ multiplex PCR; TCRdb stores in-frame clones only, minus some. The sample records 350,000 to 400,000 clones, roughly 13% being singletons. The source material was naive CD4+ T cells from blood. The source is a woman aged 18-35 years with type 1 diabetes. This chain joins TRBV19 and TRBJ2-6; D uncertain. The CDR3 sequence is CASSTGQSSGANVLTF. CDR3 DNA sequence: TGTGCCAGTAGTACCGGTCAATCCTCTGGGGCCAACGTCCTGACTTTC.